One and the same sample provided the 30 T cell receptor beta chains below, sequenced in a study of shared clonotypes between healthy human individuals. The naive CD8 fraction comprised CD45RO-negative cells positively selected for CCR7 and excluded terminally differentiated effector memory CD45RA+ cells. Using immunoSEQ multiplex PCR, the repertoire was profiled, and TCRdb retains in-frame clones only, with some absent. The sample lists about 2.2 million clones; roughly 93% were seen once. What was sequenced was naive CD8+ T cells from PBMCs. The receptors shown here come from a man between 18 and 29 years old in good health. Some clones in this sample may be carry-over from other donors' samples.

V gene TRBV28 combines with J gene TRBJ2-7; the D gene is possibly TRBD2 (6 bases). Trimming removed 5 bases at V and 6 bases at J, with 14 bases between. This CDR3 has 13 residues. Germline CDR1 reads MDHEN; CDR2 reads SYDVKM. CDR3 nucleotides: TGTGCCAGCAGTATCCGACTAGTAGTCGAGCAGTACTTC. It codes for CASSIRLVVEQYF.

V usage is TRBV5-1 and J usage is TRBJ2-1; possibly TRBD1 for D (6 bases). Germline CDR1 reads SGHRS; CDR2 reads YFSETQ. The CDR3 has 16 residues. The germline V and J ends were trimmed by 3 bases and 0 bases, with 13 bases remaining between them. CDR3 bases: TGCGCCAGCAGCTGGGACATGTCCAGCTCCTACAATGAGCAGTTCTTC. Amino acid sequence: CASSWDMSSSYNEQFF.

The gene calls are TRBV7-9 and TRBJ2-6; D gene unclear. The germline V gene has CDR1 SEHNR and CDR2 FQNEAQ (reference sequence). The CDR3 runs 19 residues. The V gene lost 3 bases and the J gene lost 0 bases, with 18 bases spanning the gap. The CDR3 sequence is CASSFSGLGIDSGANVLTF. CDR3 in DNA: TGTGCCAGCAGCTTCTCCGGGCTGGGTATAGACTCTGGGGCCAACGTCCTGACTTTC.

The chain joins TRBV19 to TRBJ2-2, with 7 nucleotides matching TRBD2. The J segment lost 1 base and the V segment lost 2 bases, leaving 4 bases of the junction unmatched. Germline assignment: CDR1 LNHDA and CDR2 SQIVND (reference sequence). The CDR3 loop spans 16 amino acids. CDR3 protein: CASSIPAGENTGELFF. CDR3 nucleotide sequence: TGTGCCAGTAGTATACCGGCGGGGGAGAACACCGGGGAGCTGTTTTTT.

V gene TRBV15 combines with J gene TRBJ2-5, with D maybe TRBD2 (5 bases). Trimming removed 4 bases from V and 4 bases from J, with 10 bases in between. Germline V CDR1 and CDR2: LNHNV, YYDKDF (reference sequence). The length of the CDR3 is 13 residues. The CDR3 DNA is TGTGCCACCAGCACCCGTCGGGGAGAGACCCAGTACTTC. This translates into CATSTRRGETQYF.

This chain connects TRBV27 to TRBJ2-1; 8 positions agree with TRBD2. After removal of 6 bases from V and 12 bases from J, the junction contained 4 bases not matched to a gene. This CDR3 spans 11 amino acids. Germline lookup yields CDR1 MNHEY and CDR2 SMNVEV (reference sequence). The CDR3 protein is CASRAGGVQFF. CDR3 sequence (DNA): TGTGCCAGCAGGGCGGGAGGCGTGCAGTTCTTC.

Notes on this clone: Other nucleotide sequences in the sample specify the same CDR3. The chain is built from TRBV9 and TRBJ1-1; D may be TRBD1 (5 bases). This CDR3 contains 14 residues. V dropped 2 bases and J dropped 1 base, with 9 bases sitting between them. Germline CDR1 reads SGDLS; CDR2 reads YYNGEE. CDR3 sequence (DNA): TGTGCCAGCAGCGTCTGGGGGGGGAACACTGAAGCTTTCTTT. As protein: CASSVWGGNTEAFF.

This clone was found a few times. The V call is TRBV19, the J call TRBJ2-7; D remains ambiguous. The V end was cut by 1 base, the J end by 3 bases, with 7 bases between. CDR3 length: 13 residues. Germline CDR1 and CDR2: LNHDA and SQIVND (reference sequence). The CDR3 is CASSIVSSYEQYF. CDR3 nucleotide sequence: TGTGCCAGTAGTATAGTAAGCAGCTACGAGCAGTACTTC.

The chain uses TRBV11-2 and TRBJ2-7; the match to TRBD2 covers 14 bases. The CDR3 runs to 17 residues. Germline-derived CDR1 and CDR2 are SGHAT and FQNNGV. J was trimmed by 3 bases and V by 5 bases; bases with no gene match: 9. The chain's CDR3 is CASSPGLAGGFLYEQYF. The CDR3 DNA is TGTGCCAGCAGCCCAGGACTAGCGGGAGGTTTTCTCTACGAGCAGTACTTC.

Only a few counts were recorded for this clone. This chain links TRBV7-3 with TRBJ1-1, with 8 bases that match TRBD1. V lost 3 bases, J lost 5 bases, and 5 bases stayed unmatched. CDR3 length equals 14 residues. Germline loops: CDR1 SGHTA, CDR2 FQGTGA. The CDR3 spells CASSFLDRVTEAFF. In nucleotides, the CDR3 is TGTGCCAGCAGCTTTCTGGACAGGGTAACTGAAGCTTTCTTT.

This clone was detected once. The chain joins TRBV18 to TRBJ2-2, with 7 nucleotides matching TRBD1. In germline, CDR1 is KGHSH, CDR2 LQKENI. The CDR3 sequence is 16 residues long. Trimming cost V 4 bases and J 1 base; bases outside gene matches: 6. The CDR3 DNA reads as TGTGCCAGCTCACTAACCGGGACAGTGAACACCGGGGAGCTGTTTTTT. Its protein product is CASSLTGTVNTGELFF.

The CDR3 sequence: CAGGPPGKQYF. CDR3 in DNA: TGTGCCGGGGGACCACCCGGCAAGCAGTACTTC. The chain recombines TRBV25-1 with TRBJ2-7; TRBD1 or TRBD2 may be the D gene (5 bases each). The CDR3 totals 11 residues. V was shortened by 11 bases and J by 8 bases, with 16 bases between the two germline ends. From germline, CDR1 is MGHDK and CDR2 SYGVNS.

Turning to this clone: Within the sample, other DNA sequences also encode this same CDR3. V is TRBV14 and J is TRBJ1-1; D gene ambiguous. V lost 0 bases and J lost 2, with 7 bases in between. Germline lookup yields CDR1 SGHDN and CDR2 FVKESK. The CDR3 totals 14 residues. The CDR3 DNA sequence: TGTGCCAGCAGCCAAGATTTCGATAACACTGAAGCTTTCTTT. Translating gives CASSQDFDNTEAFF.

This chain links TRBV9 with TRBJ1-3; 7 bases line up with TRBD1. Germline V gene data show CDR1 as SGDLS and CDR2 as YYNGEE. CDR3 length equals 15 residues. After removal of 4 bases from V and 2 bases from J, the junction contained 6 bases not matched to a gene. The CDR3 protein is CASSPQGSAGNTIYF. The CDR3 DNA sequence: TGTGCCAGCAGCCCACAGGGGAGCGCTGGAAACACCATATATTTT.

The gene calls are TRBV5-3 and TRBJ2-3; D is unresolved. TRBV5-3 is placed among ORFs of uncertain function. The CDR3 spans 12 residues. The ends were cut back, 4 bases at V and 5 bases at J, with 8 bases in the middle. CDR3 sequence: CARSKDGDTQYF. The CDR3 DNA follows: TGTGCCAGAAGCAAAGACGGAGATACGCAGTATTTT.

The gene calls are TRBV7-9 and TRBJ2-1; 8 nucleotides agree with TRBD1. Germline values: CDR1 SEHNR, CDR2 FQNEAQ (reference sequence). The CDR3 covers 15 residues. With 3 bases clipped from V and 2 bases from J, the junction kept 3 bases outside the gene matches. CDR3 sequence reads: CASSFYRGTYNEQFF. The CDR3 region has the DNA TGTGCCAGCAGCTTCTACAGGGGGACCTACAATGAGCAGTTCTTC.

Here the CDR3 reads CASSITLSVSPGKLFF. The CDR3 DNA sequence: TGTGCCAGTAGTATCACCCTATCCGTCAGCCCAGGAAAACTGTTTTTT. The genes are TRBV19 and TRBJ1-4; D remains ambiguous. V dropped 3 bases and J dropped 10 bases, with 21 bases sitting between them. The CDR3 is 16 residues long. CDR1 LNHDA and CDR2 SQIVND come from the germline V gene (reference sequence). The complete variable domain, with remaining parts taken from reference TRBV19 and TRBJ1-4, reads DGGITQSPKYLFRKEGQNVTLSCEQNLNHDAMYWYRQDPGQGLRLIYYSQIVNDFQKGDIAEGYSVSREKKESFPLTVTSAQKNPTAFYLCASSITLSVSPGKLFFGSGTQLSVL.

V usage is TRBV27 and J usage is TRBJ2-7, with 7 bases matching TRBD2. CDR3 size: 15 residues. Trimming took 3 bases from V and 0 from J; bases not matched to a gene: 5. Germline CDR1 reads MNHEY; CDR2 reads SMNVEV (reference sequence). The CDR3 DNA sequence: TGTGCCAGCAGTTTCGGGCGGGAGACCTCCTACGAGCAGTACTTC. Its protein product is CASSFGRETSYEQYF.

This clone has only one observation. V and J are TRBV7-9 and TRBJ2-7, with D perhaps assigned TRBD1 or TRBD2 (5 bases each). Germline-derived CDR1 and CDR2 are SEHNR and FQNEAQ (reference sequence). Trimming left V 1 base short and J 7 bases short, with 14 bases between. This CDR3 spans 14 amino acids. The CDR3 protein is CASSLVVTGAEQYF. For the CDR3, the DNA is TGTGCCAGCAGCTTAGTTGTAACCGGGGCTGAGCAGTACTTC. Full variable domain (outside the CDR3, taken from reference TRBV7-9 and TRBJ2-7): DTGVSQNPRHKITKRGQNVTFRCDPISEHNRLYWYRQTLGQGPEFLTYFQNEAQLEKSRLLSDRFSAERPKGSFSTLEIQRTEQGDSAMYLCASSLVVTGAEQYFGPGTRLTVT.

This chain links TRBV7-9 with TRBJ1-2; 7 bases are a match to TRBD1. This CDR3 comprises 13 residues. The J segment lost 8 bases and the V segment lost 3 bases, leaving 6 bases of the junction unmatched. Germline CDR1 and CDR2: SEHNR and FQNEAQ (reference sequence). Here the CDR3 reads CASSLGTERGYTF. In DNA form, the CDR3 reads TGTGCCAGCAGCTTGGGGACAGAGAGGGGCTACACCTTC.

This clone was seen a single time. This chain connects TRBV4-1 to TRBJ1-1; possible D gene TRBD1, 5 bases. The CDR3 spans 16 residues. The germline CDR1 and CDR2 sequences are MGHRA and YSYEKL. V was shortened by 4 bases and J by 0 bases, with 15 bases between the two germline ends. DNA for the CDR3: TGCGCCAGCAGCCCCCCTGGGGGGACGGTGAACACTGAAGCTTTCTTT. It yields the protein CASSPPGGTVNTEAFF.

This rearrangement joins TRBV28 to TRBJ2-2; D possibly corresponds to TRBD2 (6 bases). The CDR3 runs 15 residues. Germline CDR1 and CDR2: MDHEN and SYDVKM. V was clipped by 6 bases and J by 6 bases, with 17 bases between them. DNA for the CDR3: TGTGCCAGCAGCCCGACTAGATCCCTCGCCGGGGAGCTGTTTTTT. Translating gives CASSPTRSLAGELFF.

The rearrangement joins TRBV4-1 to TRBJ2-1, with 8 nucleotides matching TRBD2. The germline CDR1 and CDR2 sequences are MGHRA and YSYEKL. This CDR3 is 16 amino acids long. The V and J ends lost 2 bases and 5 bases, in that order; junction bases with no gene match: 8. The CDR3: CASSQYSAGVNNEQFF. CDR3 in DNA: TGCGCCAGCAGCCAATATTCAGCGGGAGTTAACAATGAGCAGTTCTTC.

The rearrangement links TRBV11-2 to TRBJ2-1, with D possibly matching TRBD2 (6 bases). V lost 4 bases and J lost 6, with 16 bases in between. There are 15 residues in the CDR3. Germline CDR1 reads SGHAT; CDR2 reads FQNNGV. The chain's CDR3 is CASSSWDSHRNEQFF. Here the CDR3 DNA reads TGTGCCAGCAGCTCCTGGGACTCGCACCGCAATGAGCAGTTCTTC.

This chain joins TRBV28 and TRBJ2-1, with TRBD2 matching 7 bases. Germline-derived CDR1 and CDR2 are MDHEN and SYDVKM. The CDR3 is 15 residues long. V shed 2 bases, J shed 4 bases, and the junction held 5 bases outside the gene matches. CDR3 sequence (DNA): TGTGCCAGCAGTTTAATAGCTAGCGGTTACAATGAGCAGTTCTTC. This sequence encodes CASSLIASGYNEQFF.

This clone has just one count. In DNA form, the CDR3 reads TGTGCCAGCAGTTTAACCGTCACCAATGAGCAGTTCTTC. Protein product: CASSLTVTNEQFF. This sequence joins TRBV28 and TRBJ2-1, with unresolved D. The CDR3 covers 13 residues. Per germline, CDR1 MDHEN and CDR2 SYDVKM. V lost 2 bases and J lost 6, with 8 bases in between.

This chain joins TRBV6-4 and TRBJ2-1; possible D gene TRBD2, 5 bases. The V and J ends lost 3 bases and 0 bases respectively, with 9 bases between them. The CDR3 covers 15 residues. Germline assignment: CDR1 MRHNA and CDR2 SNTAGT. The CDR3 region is CASSERVSSYNEQFF. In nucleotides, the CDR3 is TGTGCCAGCAGTGAGCGGGTGAGCTCCTACAATGAGCAGTTCTTC.

In DNA form, the CDR3 reads TGTGCCAGCAGTGTAGACAGGGGAGAAGGCTACACCTTC. Encoded protein: CASSVDRGEGYTF. The chain employs TRBV2 and TRBJ1-2, with 8 bases identical to TRBD1. Germline trimming cut 4 bases from V and 8 bases from J; bases unmatched to any gene: 6. From germline, CDR1 is SNHLY and CDR2 FYNNEI. CDR3 length equals 13 residues.

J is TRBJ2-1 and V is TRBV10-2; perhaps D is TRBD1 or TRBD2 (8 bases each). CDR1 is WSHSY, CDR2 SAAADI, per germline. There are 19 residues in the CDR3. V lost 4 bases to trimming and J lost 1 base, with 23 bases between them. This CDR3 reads CASSGNQGASGLSYNEQFF. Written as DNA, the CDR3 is TGCGCCAGCAGTGGAAACCAGGGGGCTAGCGGGTTATCCTACAATGAGCAGTTCTTC.

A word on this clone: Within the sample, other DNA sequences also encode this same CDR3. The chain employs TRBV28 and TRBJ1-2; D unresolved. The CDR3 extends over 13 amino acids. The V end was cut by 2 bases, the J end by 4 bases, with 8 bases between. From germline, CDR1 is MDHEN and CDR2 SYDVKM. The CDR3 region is CASSLRGSYGYTF. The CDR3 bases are TGTGCCAGCAGTTTACGTGGGAGCTATGGCTACACCTTC.